These T cell receptor beta chains were read from a single sample in a study of early T cells in non-severe SARS-CoV-2 infection. TCRdb used MiXCR to reprocess the 5' RACE reads, holding one entry per CDR3 protein. The sample includes about 33,000 distinct CDR3 sequences, under 7.5% seen only once; the top ten take more than 3.5%. Input material: whole blood. These receptors came from an adult who was a healthcare worker with PCR-confirmed SARS-CoV-2 infection or an uninfected control (not recorded which). Each CDR3 is given with its conserved first and last residue. The D gene is left open where the match is weak. Clone sizes are given selectively: once, few, many, or a class where the clone is expanded.

J | V | D | size | CDR3 | DNA
TRBJ2-2 | TRBV15 | . | many | CATSRVGKTGELFF | TGTGCCACCAGCAGAGTGGGCAAAACCGGGGAGCTGTTTTTT
TRBJ2-3 | TRBV6-2/TRBV6-3 | TRBD1 | . | CASRRGQVNTDTQYF | TGTGCCAGCAGGCGGGGACAGGTGAACACAGATACGCAGTATTTT
TRBJ2-5 | TRBV10-3 | . | . | CAISEAGRGLQETQYF | TGTGCCATCAGTGAAGCGGGACGGGGGCTCCAAGAGACCCAGTACTTC
TRBJ2-7 | TRBV6-2/TRBV6-3 | . | many | CASRFPIAGRKDEQYF | TGTGCCAGCAGATTCCCCATCGCGGGGCGAAAGGACGAGCAGTACTTC
TRBJ2-7 | TRBV27 | . | many | CASSFWRAPVDEQYF | TGTGCCAGCAGTTTCTGGAGGGCCCCGGTGGACGAGCAGTACTTC
TRBJ2-1 | TRBV6-5 | . | . | CASSPGIARNEQFF | TGTGCCAGCAGTCCAGGAATAGCTCGCAATGAGCAGTTCTTC
TRBJ1-2 | TRBV7-2 | . | many | CASSLGDGYGYTF | TGTGCCAGCAGCTTGGGGGACGGCTATGGCTACACCTTC
TRBJ2-3 | TRBV20-1 | TRBD2 | . | CSARPAGSTDTQYF | TGCAGTGCTAGGCCAGCGGGAAGCACAGATACGCAGTATTTT
TRBJ2-5 | TRBV5-6 | TRBD1 | many | CASTSLVQGARAGETQYF | TGTGCCAGCACCAGCTTAGTTCAGGGGGCTAGGGCCGGAGAGACCCAGTACTTC
TRBJ2-1 | TRBV9 | . | many | CASSVAPLGAGHNEQFF | TGTGCCAGCAGCGTAGCCCCCCTAGGAGCCGGGCACAATGAGCAGTTCTTC
TRBJ2-7 | TRBV30 | . | many | CAWNRGSYEQYF | TGTGCCTGGAATCGGGGCTCCTACGAGCAGTACTTC
TRBJ1-2 | TRBV28 | TRBD1 | few | CASSLERTGISMGYTF | TGTGCCAGCAGTTTGGAACGGACAGGGATTTCCATGGGCTACACCTTC
TRBJ2-1 | TRBV11-2 | TRBD2 | . | CASTQEGLAGYNEQFF | TGTGCCAGCACCCAAGAAGGACTAGCGGGCTACAATGAGCAGTTCTTC
TRBJ2-3 | TRBV15 | . | many | CATRGWTPRTDTQYF | TGTGCCACCAGGGGTTGGACACCCCGTACAGATACGCAGTATTTT
TRBJ2-5 | TRBV3-1 | TRBD2 | . | CASSQTSGQETQYF | TGTGCCAGCAGCCAGACTAGCGGACAAGAGACCCAGTACTTC
TRBJ2-7 | TRBV6-6 | . | many | CASSSQGGAYEQYF | TGTGCCAGCAGTTCCCAGGGGGGCGCCTACGAGCAGTACTTC
TRBJ2-5 | TRBV5-6 | TRBD2 | many | CASSLGASGREETQYF | TGTGCCAGCAGCTTGGGGGCTAGCGGGAGGGAAGAGACCCAGTACTTC
TRBJ1-1 | TRBV20-1 | . | many | CSAPGQLVLNTEAFF | TGCAGTGCCCCCGGACAGTTAGTCTTGAACACTGAAGCTTTCTTT
TRBJ2-3 | TRBV7-2 | TRBD2 | many | CASSPRSSGGKTDTQYF | TGTGCCAGCAGTCCCCGTTCTAGCGGGGGCAAAACAGATACGCAGTATTTT
TRBJ1-5 | TRBV29-1 | . | many | CSVQTVNQPQHF | TGCAGCGTACAGACGGTTAATCAGCCCCAGCATTTT
TRBJ2-1 | TRBV11-2 | . | . | CASSLGPASEYNEQFF | TGTGCCAGCAGCTTAGGACCGGCTAGCGAGTACAATGAGCAGTTCTTC
TRBJ1-1 | TRBV12-3/TRBV12-4 | . | few | CARTRASATEAFF | TGTGCCAGGACCCGGGCCTCGGCCACTGAAGCTTTCTTT
TRBJ2-2 | TRBV3-1 | . | few | CASSRRQRWETGELFF | TGTGCCAGCAGCCGACGGCAGAGATGGGAGACCGGGGAGCTGTTTTTT
TRBJ2-1 | TRBV9 | TRBD2 | few | CASSVGLAGGSYNEQFF | TGTGCCAGCAGCGTAGGACTAGCGGGAGGATCCTACAATGAGCAGTTCTTC
TRBJ2-5 | TRBV11-2 | . | few | CASSFEGTETQYF | TGTGCCAGCAGCTTTGAGGGGACTGAGACCCAGTACTTC